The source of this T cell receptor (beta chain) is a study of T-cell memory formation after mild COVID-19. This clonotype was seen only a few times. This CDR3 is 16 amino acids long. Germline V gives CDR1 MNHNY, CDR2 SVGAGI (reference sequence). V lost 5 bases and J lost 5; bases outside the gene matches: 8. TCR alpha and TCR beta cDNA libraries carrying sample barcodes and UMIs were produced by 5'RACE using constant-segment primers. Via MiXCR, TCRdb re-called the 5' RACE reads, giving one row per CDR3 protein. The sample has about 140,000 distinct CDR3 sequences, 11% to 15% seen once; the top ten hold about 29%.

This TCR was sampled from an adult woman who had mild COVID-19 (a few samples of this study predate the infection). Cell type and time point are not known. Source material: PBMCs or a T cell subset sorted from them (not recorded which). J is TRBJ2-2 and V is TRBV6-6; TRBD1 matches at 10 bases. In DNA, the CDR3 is TGTGCCAGCAGTCCCGGACAGGGGGTGATAACCGGGGAGCTGTTTTTT. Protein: CASSPGQGVITGELFF.